Presented here are 22 T cell receptor beta chains from one specimen sequenced in a study of T-cell memory formation after mild COVID-19. TCRdb processed the 5' RACE reads anew with MiXCR; each CDR3 protein has one entry. The table includes 470,000 or so distinct CDR3 sequences, roughly 20% detected once. The sequenced material came from PBMCs or a T cell subset sorted from them (not recorded which). The receptors come from an adult woman who had mild COVID-19 (a few samples of this study predate the infection). Cell type and time point are not known.

J is TRBJ2-6 and V is TRBV25-1; 8 nucleotides agree with TRBD1. Germline-derived CDR1 and CDR2 are MGHDK and SYGVNS. V gave up 1 base and J gave up 7 bases; unmatched junction bases: 6. The CDR3 is made up of 16 amino acids. The CDR3, as DNA: TGTGCCAGCAGTGAATCCCAGGGGGCGCGAGCCAACGTCCTGACTTTC. Its protein product is CASSESQGARANVLTF.

This clonotype was seen a handful of times. The gene calls are TRBV5-4 and TRBJ2-5; TRBD2 is a possible D gene (5 bases). Germline V gene sequence: CDR1 SGHNT, CDR2 YYREEE (reference sequence). V was trimmed by 0 bases and J by 5 bases, leaving 14 bases between them. This CDR3 is 15 amino acids long. The CDR3 is CASSLEEAPGETQYF. As DNA, the CDR3 is TGTGCCAGCAGCTTGGAAGAGGCTCCGGGGGAGACCCAGTACTTC.

This clonotype has a handful of counts. The V call is TRBV2, the J call TRBJ1-4, with D perhaps matching TRBD1 (5 bases). This CDR3 has 13 amino acids. Germline V gene lookup returns CDR1 SNHLY and CDR2 FYNNEI. V was clipped by 7 bases and J by 10 bases, with 16 bases between them. The CDR3 nucleotides read TGTGCCAGCATCAGAGGGGTGAAGGGAAAACTGTTTTTT. Protein sequence: CASIRGVKGKLFF.

The V gene is TRBV6-5, the J gene TRBJ1-3; no reliable D call. V dropped 4 bases and J dropped 2 bases, with 18 bases sitting between them. CDR1 and CDR2 from the germline V gene are MNHEY and SVGAGI. The CDR3 extends over 17 amino acids. The CDR3 region has the DNA TGTGCCAGCAGTTCCACCTACCGGGCCCGAGCTGGAAACACCATATATTTT. Amino acid sequence: CASSSTYRARAGNTIYF.

This clonotype has a handful of counts. The rearrangement links TRBV18 to TRBJ2-6, with 10 bases matching TRBD1. The CDR3 is 18 residues long. The V segment lost 4 bases and the J segment 0 bases; nucleotides outside the gene matches: 6. Germline V gene lookup returns CDR1 KGHSH and CDR2 LQKENI. CDR3 nucleotides: TGTGCCAGCTCACAACAGACAGGGGGCTACTCTGGGGCCAACGTCCTGACTTTC. As protein: CASSQQTGGYSGANVLTF.

This clonotype was seen more than once but under ten times. CDR3 in DNA: TGCGCCAGCAGCCAAGAATTGAGGACTAGCAACACCGGGGAGCTGTTTTTT. Translation: CASSQELRTSNTGELFF. The chain recombines TRBV4-1 with TRBJ2-2; TRBD2 agrees at 8 bases. Germline CDR1 MGHRA, CDR2 YSYEKL. The CDR3 is 17 amino acids. Trimming at V came to 0 bases and at J to 2 bases, leaving 5 bases not matched to a gene.

This clonotype was detected only a few times. V and J are TRBV28 and TRBJ2-5; D uncertain. Trimming left V 8 bases short and J 4 bases short, with 11 bases between. Germline V gene sequence: CDR1 MDHEN, CDR2 SYDVKM. The CDR3 extends over 12 amino acids. This CDR3 is CASGQARETQYF. The CDR3 nucleotides read TGTGCCAGCGGGCAGGCCAGAGAGACCCAGTACTTC.

This clonotype occurred a few times. V usage is TRBV6-5 and J usage is TRBJ2-3; D may be TRBD2 (5 bases). From germline, CDR1 is MNHEY and CDR2 SVGAGI. This CDR3 region has 15 residues. Between the trimmed V and J ends, which lost 3 bases and 2 bases, there was a span of 12 bases. CDR3 DNA: TGTGCCAGCAGTTATTCTACGGGGTACACAGATACGCAGTATTTT. Translation gives CASSYSTGYTDTQYF.

This clonotype showed up many times. CDR3 DNA: TGTGCCAGCAGCTTAGCGCCGACTAGCGGGGGCCAAGAGACCCAGTACTTC. It encodes CASSLAPTSGGQETQYF. The chain carries TRBV7-9 and TRBJ2-5; TRBD2 matches 12 bases. Germline values: CDR1 SEHNR, CDR2 FQNEAQ (reference sequence). This CDR3 is built from 17 residues. Trimming removed 0 bases from V and 1 base from J; junction bases left unmatched: 3.

The chain employs TRBV7-9 and TRBJ2-7, with D possibly TRBD2 on 6 matching bases. Germline V CDR1 and CDR2: SEHNR, FQNEAQ (reference sequence). Trimming pared 5 bases from V and 12 bases from J, leaving 17 bases between. The CDR3 length is 12 residues. CDR3 bases: TGTGCCAGCAGCCCGGGGGAGAGCACTCGGTACTTC. This translates into CASSPGESTRYF.

In this sample, this clonotype turned up a few times. V is TRBV2 and J is TRBJ1-2; D gene unclear. CDR3 length: 12 amino acids. The germline V gene encodes CDR1 SNHLY and CDR2 FYNNEI. V was cut by 5 bases and J by 7 bases, with 11 bases left in between. Here the CDR3 reads CASSRTERGYTF. CDR3 sequence (DNA): TGTGCCAGCAGTAGGACCGAGCGTGGCTACACCTTC.

The V and J genes are TRBV27 and TRBJ1-5; no reliable D call. V gave up 3 bases and J gave up 4 bases, with 7 bases separating them. The CDR3 is 13 residues long. Germline V gives CDR1 MNHEY, CDR2 SMNVEV (reference sequence). The CDR3 bases are TGTGCCAGCAGTTTCCGGGAGAATCAGCCCCAGCATTTT. Translation gives CASSFRENQPQHF.

This clonotype was counted only a few times. The chain uses TRBV7-2 and TRBJ2-1; no clear D. With 5 bases removed from V and 6 bases from J, the gap between germline ends came to 8 bases. CDR3 size: 12 residues. Germline CDR1 SGHTA, CDR2 FQGNSA. The CDR3 DNA sequence: TGTGCCAGCAGCCCGCCTACCAATGAGCAGTTCTTC. Residues: CASSPPTNEQFF.

This clonotype was recorded a few times. This chain uses TRBV29-1 with TRBJ2-7, with D possibly matching TRBD1 (6 bases). CDR1 and CDR2 from the germline V gene are SQVTM and ANQGSEA. CDR3 length: 14 residues. V lost 7 bases, J lost 3 bases, and 19 bases lay in between. In DNA form, the CDR3 reads TGCAGCGCCCTGTTACAGGGTTTCGGCTACGAGCAGTACTTC. Translated, it gives CSALLQGFGYEQYF.

There are many counts of this clonotype. The chain links TRBV25-1 to TRBJ2-3; no clear D. Germline CDR1 reads MGHDK; CDR2 reads SYGVNS. The CDR3 is made up of 14 amino acids. V was pared by 3 bases and J by 5 bases, with 12 bases between. The CDR3: CASSDPRRLDTQYF. CDR3 nucleotide sequence: TGTGCCAGCAGTGATCCTAGGCGGTTAGATACGCAGTATTTT.

The V gene is TRBV2, the J gene TRBJ2-7; TRBD2 matches 15 bases. Unmatched junction bases numbered 2, after V lost 2 bases and J lost 3 bases. The CDR3 covers 16 residues. Germline V CDR1 and CDR2: SNHLY, FYNNEI. This CDR3 reads CASSERGLAGGYEQYF. CDR3 sequence (DNA): TGTGCCAGCAGTGAACGGGGACTAGCGGGGGGCTACGAGCAGTACTTC. Complete variable domain (other parts from reference TRBV2 and TRBJ2-7): EPEVTQTPSHQVTQMGQEVILRCVPISNHLYFYWYRQILGQKVEFLVSFYNNEISEKSEIFDDQFSVERPDGSNFTLKIRSTKLEDSAMYFCASSERGLAGGYEQYFGPGTRLTVT.

The rearrangement uses TRBV3-1 and TRBJ2-3, with TRBD2 matching over 15 bases. The V gene end was trimmed by 4 bases and the J gene end by 7 bases; junction bases not matched to a gene: 9. Germline V gene lookup returns CDR1 LGHDT and CDR2 YNNKEL (reference sequence). CDR3 size: 17 residues. The CDR3 here is CASSPGTSGGTFNTQYF. The DNA for the CDR3 is TGTGCCAGCAGCCCTGGGACTAGCGGGGGGACTTTCAATACGCAGTATTTT.

The chain recombines TRBV7-8 with TRBJ2-5; TRBD1 might be the D (6 bases). The CDR3 runs to 15 residues. V lost 1 base and J lost 7, with 16 bases in between. The germline V gene has CDR1 SGHVS and CDR2 FQNEAQ. DNA for the CDR3: TGTGCCAGCAGCTTAGGAGGCAGGGGTGCGGGGACCCAGTACTTC. Translation: CASSLGGRGAGTQYF.

This chain uses TRBV12-3 or TRBV12-4 with TRBJ2-3; no firm D call. The V and J ends lost 4 bases and 0 bases respectively, with 11 bases between them. The CDR3 has 15 amino acids. The CDR3 loop is CASSYAGSSTDTQYF. In nucleotides, the CDR3 is TGTGCCAGCAGTTACGCAGGATCTAGCACAGATACGCAGTATTTT.

The rearrangement joins TRBV4-2 to TRBJ2-1, with 10 bases that match TRBD2. The CDR3 has 20 amino acids. Germline V gene lookup returns CDR1 LGHNA and CDR2 YNFKEQ. Trimming took 0 bases from V and 4 from J; bases not matched to a gene: 15. The CDR3 DNA reads as TGTGCCAGCAGCCAAGAAGGTGGTTCTAGCGGGGGCCCAAGGTACAATGAGCAGTTCTTC. It encodes CASSQEGGSSGGPRYNEQFF.

The table lists this clonotype with many counts. The chain recombines TRBV20-1 with TRBJ2-7; 15 nucleotides match TRBD2. Germline CDR1 is DFQATT and CDR2 is SNEGSKA (reference sequence). The CDR3 loop spans 18 amino acids. V lost 2 bases, J lost 1 base, and 9 bases stayed unmatched. DNA of the CDR3: TGCAGTGCTAGAAGGGCGGGACTAGCGGGGGGCTATTCCTACGAGCAGTACTTC. This encodes CSARRAGLAGGYSYEQYF.

This chain uses TRBV4-1 with TRBJ2-1; D is undetermined. The length of the CDR3 is 13 residues. Germline CDR1 MGHRA, CDR2 YSYEKL. Trimming shortened V by 1 base and J by 4 bases, and 5 bases separated the two germline ends. The CDR3 loop is CASSQAPYNEQFF. The CDR3 DNA sequence: TGCGCCAGCAGCCAAGCCCCATACAATGAGCAGTTCTTC.